These 32 T cell receptor beta chains came from one sample sequenced in a study of shared clonotypes between healthy human individuals. The data were produced by immunoSEQ multiplex PCR, yet TCRdb's version contains in-frame clones alone and is incomplete. This table holds millions of clones, 85% to 95% found once. The sequenced sample was naive CD4+ T cells from PBMCs. Described subset: CD45RA+ positively selected. Source of these receptors: a man aged 18 to 29 in good health. Some clones in this sample may be carry-over from other donors' samples.

This chain uses TRBV11-2 with TRBJ2-7, with 12 bases lining up with TRBD2. Germline trimming cut 5 bases from V and 2 bases from J; bases unmatched to any gene: 4. Germline V CDR1 and CDR2: SGHAT, FQNNGV. The CDR3 totals 15 residues. The chain's CDR3 is CASSRTSGATYEQYF. The CDR3 nucleotides read TGTGCCAGCAGCCGGACTAGCGGGGCGACCTACGAGCAGTACTTC.

The chain recombines TRBV19 with TRBJ2-3, with D possibly being TRBD1 (7 bases). Germline V gene lookup returns CDR1 LNHDA and CDR2 SQIVND (reference sequence). V was clipped by 4 bases and J by 6 bases, with 11 bases between them. The CDR3 sequence is 13 residues long. CDR3 nucleotides: TGTGCCAGTAGTAAGACAGGGAGGGATACGCAGTATTTT. Translating it yields CASSKTGRDTQYF.

The chain's CDR3 is CASSRQGATEAFF. CDR3 nucleotides: TGTGCCAGCAGTAGACAGGGGGCGACTGAAGCTTTCTTT. The V call is TRBV27, the J call TRBJ1-1, with 10 bases lining up with TRBD1. Germline assignment: CDR1 MNHEY and CDR2 SMNVEV (reference sequence). CDR3 length: 13 residues. J lost 5 bases, V lost 5 bases, and 2 bases had no gene match.

CDR3 residues: CASGGSRRDGELFF. The CDR3 DNA reads TGTGCCAGCGGCGGGAGTAGGAGGGACGGGGAGCTGTTTTTT. The rearrangement joins TRBV2 to TRBJ2-2; TRBD2 agrees at 7 bases. J was trimmed by 7 bases and V by 8 bases; bases with no gene match: 10. Germline CDR1 is SNHLY and CDR2 is FYNNEI. This CDR3 has 14 amino acids.

This chain connects TRBV7-9 to TRBJ2-2; TRBD2 agrees at 9 bases. The CDR3 consists of 16 residues. The ends lost 5 bases at V and 4 bases at J; junction bases unmatched: 8. The germline gives CDR1 SEHNR, CDR2 FQNEAQ (reference sequence). CDR3 residues: CASSKSRLAVTGELFF. CDR3 coding DNA: TGTGCCAGCAGCAAATCTCGACTAGCGGTCACCGGGGAGCTGTTTTTT.

This chain links TRBV27 with TRBJ2-3; D tentatively fits TRBD1 or TRBD2 (5 bases each). Germline assignment: CDR1 MNHEY and CDR2 SMNVEV (reference sequence). The CDR3 consists of 15 residues. V was cut by 5 bases and J by 2 bases, with 14 bases left in between. The CDR3 loop reads CASSTRDEATDTQYF. The CDR3 bases are TGTGCCAGCAGTACCCGGGACGAAGCCACAGATACGCAGTATTTT.

V gene TRBV5-4 combines with J gene TRBJ2-5, with 7 bases lining up with TRBD1. The CDR3 spans 15 residues. Per germline, CDR1 SGHNT and CDR2 YYREEE (reference sequence). The V gene end was trimmed by 4 bases and the J gene end by 1 base; junction bases not matched to a gene: 7. The CDR3 coding sequence is TGTGCCAGCAGCCGAGGGGGCGGGCCCCAAGAGACCCAGTACTTC. Its translation: CASSRGGGPQETQYF.

The chain carries TRBV2 and TRBJ2-7; D is ambiguous. Trimming cost V 3 bases and J 7 bases, with 7 bases left between them. This CDR3 is 11 amino acids long. CDR1 and CDR2 (germline): SNHLY, FYNNEI. The CDR3 is CASSDWAEQYF. The CDR3 DNA is TGTGCCAGCAGTGACTGGGCGGAGCAGTACTTC.

The chain joins TRBV2 to TRBJ1-1, with TRBD1 identical over 8 bases. The V segment lost 3 bases and the J segment 2 bases; nucleotides outside the gene matches: 5. There are 15 residues in the CDR3. The germline gives CDR1 SNHLY, CDR2 FYNNEI. CDR3 sequence: CASSDRTGGNTEAFF. The CDR3 DNA follows: TGTGCCAGCAGTGACCGAACAGGGGGTAACACTGAAGCTTTCTTT.

The chain combines TRBV19 with TRBJ2-2, with D hard to call. Germline CDR1 reads LNHDA; CDR2 reads SQIVND (reference sequence). The CDR3 has 15 residues. V was pared by 2 bases and J by 2 bases, with 9 bases between. CDR3 coding DNA: TGTGCCAGTAGTATACTCAACTTAAACACCGGGGAGCTGTTTTTT. Encoded protein: CASSILNLNTGELFF.

The J gene is TRBJ2-1, the V gene TRBV5-6, with 8 bases that match TRBD2. V trimming: 1 base; J trimming: 1 base; junction bases outside the gene matches: 10. Germline lookup yields CDR1 SGHDT and CDR2 YYEEEE. The CDR3 spans 18 residues. The CDR3 bases are TGTGCCAGCAGCTTGCCCTCCGGACTAGCTCTTTCCTACAATGAGCAGTTCTTC. This sequence encodes CASSLPSGLALSYNEQFF.

The V and J genes are TRBV7-3 and TRBJ2-1; possibly TRBD2 for D (5 bases). Germline CDR1 SGHTA, CDR2 FQGTGA. Trimming took 5 bases from V and 5 from J, leaving 10 bases between them. The CDR3 spans 13 residues. The CDR3 nucleotides are TGTGCCAGCAGCATCCGAGCGGACAATGAGCAGTTCTTC. It specifies CASSIRADNEQFF. Full variable domain (remainder filled in from reference TRBV7-3 and TRBJ2-1): GAGVSQTPSNKVTEKGKYVELRCDPISGHTALYWYRQSLGQGPEFLIYFQGTGAADDSGLPNDRFFAVRPEGSVSTLKIQRTERGDSAVYLCASSIRADNEQFFGPGTRLTVL.

This sequence joins TRBV4-1 and TRBJ2-4; D uncertain. V lost 2 bases and J 0 bases, leaving 8 bases between the germline ends. Germline lookup yields CDR1 MGHRA and CDR2 YSYEKL. The CDR3 sequence is 15 residues long. The CDR3 sequence: CASSQSPLAKNIQYF. CDR3 coding DNA: TGCGCCAGCAGCCAAAGTCCGCTAGCCAAAAACATTCAGTACTTC.

This chain links TRBV18 with TRBJ1-5; 8 nucleotides line up with TRBD1. This CDR3 is 16 amino acids long. Germline V gives CDR1 KGHSH, CDR2 LQKENI. The junction had 5 bases not matched to a gene; V was cut back by 4 bases and J by 0 bases. The CDR3 sequence is CASSRQTGVSNQPQHF. The CDR3 DNA sequence: TGTGCCAGCTCACGACAGACAGGGGTTAGCAATCAGCCCCAGCATTTT.

Of note for this clone: Other DNA sequences within the sample encode an identical CDR3. V and J are TRBV7-2 and TRBJ2-3; the match to TRBD2 covers 10 bases. The CDR3 sequence is 15 residues long. Trimming cost V 3 bases and J 0 bases; bases outside gene matches: 0. Germline V gene sequence: CDR1 SGHTA, CDR2 FQGNSA. CDR3 in amino acids: CASSLTSGSTDTQYF. In DNA form, the CDR3 reads TGTGCCAGCAGCTTGACTAGCGGGAGCACAGATACGCAGTATTTT.

J is TRBJ2-5 and V is TRBV28; D is uncertain. This CDR3 comprises 15 residues. Trimming stripped 3 bases from V and 1 base from J, with 12 bases between. Germline lookup yields CDR1 MDHEN and CDR2 SYDVKM. CDR3 sequence (DNA): TGTGCCAGCAGTTTTGAAGGGCAGCCCCAAGAGACCCAGTACTTC. The encoded protein is CASSFEGQPQETQYF.

In regard to this clone: Other DNA sequences of this sample code for an identical CDR3. This sequence joins TRBV5-1 and TRBJ2-5; D could derive from TRBD1 or TRBD2 (5 bases each). CDR1 is SGHRS, CDR2 YFSETQ, per germline. Trimming took off 0 bases at V and 5 bases at J, with 8 bases between the two ends. This CDR3 has 13 residues. The CDR3 reads CASSLGGSETQYF. CDR3 DNA sequence: TGCGCCAGCAGCTTGGGGGGGTCTGAGACCCAGTACTTC.

CDR3 nucleotide sequence: TGCGCCAGCAGCCCCTGGGCGACAGCAGCCTACGAGCAGTACTTC. Translation gives CASSPWATAAYEQYF. The chain has TRBV5-1 and TRBJ2-7, with a tentative D call TRBD1 (5 bases). This CDR3 comprises 15 residues. Trimming stripped 4 bases from V and 2 bases from J, with 16 bases between. Germline V gene sequence: CDR1 SGHRS, CDR2 YFSETQ.

The CDR3 is CASSPTPGSSNYNEQFF. The DNA of the CDR3 is TGTGCCAGCAGCCCAACCCCGGGCTCGAGTAACTACAATGAGCAGTTCTTC. This rearrangement joins TRBV14 to TRBJ2-1; D is ambiguous. CDR3 length: 17 residues. With 4 bases removed from V and 3 bases from J, the gap between germline ends came to 19 bases. Germline assignment: CDR1 SGHDN and CDR2 FVKESK.

As regards this clone: Additional DNA sequences in this sample encode the identical CDR3. This chain links TRBV5-4 with TRBJ2-5, with D unresolved. Germline V gives CDR1 SGHNT, CDR2 YYREEE (reference sequence). The CDR3 loop spans 14 amino acids. V was pared by 0 bases and J by 2 bases, with 8 bases between. CDR3 protein: CASSLEGRQETQYF. The CDR3 DNA is TGTGCCAGCAGCTTGGAGGGCAGACAAGAGACCCAGTACTTC.

This clone was observed once. Other DNA sequences of this sample code for an identical CDR3. V is TRBV7-3 and J is TRBJ2-7; 11 positions match TRBD2. This CDR3 spans 14 amino acids. With 4 bases clipped from V and 3 bases from J, the junction kept 2 bases outside the gene matches. Germline values: CDR1 SGHTA, CDR2 FQGTGA. As DNA, the CDR3 is TGTGCCAGCAGCTCCGGGACTAGCGGCTACGAGCAGTACTTC. It codes for CASSSGTSGYEQYF.

The chain couples TRBV28 to TRBJ2-5; perhaps TRBD2 as D (5 bases). The CDR3 covers 13 residues. Germline CDR1 reads MDHEN; CDR2 reads SYDVKM. Trimming removed 6 bases at V and 5 bases at J, with 13 bases between. As DNA, the CDR3 is TGTGCCAGCAGCCCGGCGCGGGTTGAGACCCAGTACTTC. It specifies CASSPARVETQYF.

This clone was detected once. The chain is built from TRBV21-1 and TRBJ1-3; the listed D gene, TRBD1, was not tested against the DNA. TRBV21-1 is deemed a pseudogene. The CDR3 is made up of 17 amino acids. The CDR3 region has the DNA TGTGCCAGCAGCAAAAAGGTGACAGGGGGCCCTGGAAACACCATATATTTT. Translation: CASSKKVTGGPGNTIYF.

The chain carries TRBV28 and TRBJ2-7, with D hard to call. Germline assignment: CDR1 MDHEN and CDR2 SYDVKM. Deletions cut 8 bases from V and 3 bases from J, with 17 bases between. The CDR3 consists of 14 residues. CDR3 in DNA: TGTGCCAGCGTAACCCTAACTCAAGGCTACGAGCAGTACTTC. Amino acids: CASVTLTQGYEQYF. The variable domain in full, with the rest retrieved from reference TRBV28 and TRBJ2-7, is DVKVTQSSRYLVKRTGEKVFLECVQDMDHENMFWYRQDPGLGLRLIYFSYDVKMKEKGDIPEGYSVSREKKERFSLILESASTNQTSMYLCASVTLTQGYEQYFGPGTRLTVT.

The rearrangement joins TRBV7-9 to TRBJ2-3; D is undetermined. Trimming removed 2 bases from V and 4 bases from J, with 13 bases in between. The CDR3 contains 15 residues. From germline, CDR1 is SEHNR and CDR2 FQNEAQ (reference sequence). The CDR3 loop reads CASSLNGVSADTQYF. The CDR3 DNA sequence: TGTGCCAGCAGCTTAAATGGCGTTTCGGCAGATACGCAGTATTTT.

The J gene is TRBJ2-1, the V gene TRBV7-2; 12 nucleotides align to TRBD2. Germline V CDR1 and CDR2: SGHTA, FQGNSA. V lost 5 bases and J lost 8; bases outside the gene matches: 7. CDR3 size: 15 residues. The CDR3 reads CASSEGLAGPHEQFF. CDR3 bases: TGTGCCAGCAGCGAGGGACTAGCGGGTCCACATGAGCAGTTCTTC.

The rearrangement joins TRBV6-5 to TRBJ1-1; D remains unclear. CDR1 and CDR2 (germline): MNHEY, SVGAGI. V lost 6 bases and J lost 5, with 13 bases in between. This CDR3 contains 13 residues. This CDR3 is CASRAPSATEAFF. In nucleotides, the CDR3 is TGTGCCAGCAGGGCTCCCTCGGCGACTGAAGCTTTCTTT.

This chain links TRBV4-1 with TRBJ2-5; D perhaps matches TRBD1 (5 bases). The CDR3 spans 13 residues. Per germline, CDR1 MGHRA and CDR2 YSYEKL. The V end lost 4 bases, the J end lost 4 bases, and 10 bases lay between the germline ends. The CDR3 protein is CASSPKGIETQYF. As DNA, the CDR3 is TGCGCCAGCAGCCCTAAGGGGATAGAGACCCAGTACTTC.

With regard to this clone: This sample includes further DNA sequences coding for the same CDR3. This rearrangement joins TRBV4-1 to TRBJ2-2; D might be TRBD2 (6 bases). V lost 4 bases and J lost 0, with 9 bases in between. The CDR3 sequence is 15 residues long. Per the germline V gene, CDR1 is MGHRA and CDR2 is YSYEKL. The CDR3: CASSRGTANTGELFF. CDR3 nucleotides: TGCGCCAGCAGCCGCGGGACTGCGAACACCGGGGAGCTGTTTTTT.

This chain uses TRBV5-1 with TRBJ1-1; maybe TRBD1 (5 bases). V gave up 0 bases and J gave up 8 bases, with 20 bases separating them. CDR1 and CDR2 (germline): SGHRS, YFSETQ. The CDR3 length is 16 residues. The CDR3 sequence: CASSLGRGRTLKEAFF. In nucleotides, the CDR3 is TGCGCCAGCAGCTTGGGGCGGGGACGGACCCTGAAAGAAGCTTTCTTT. The whole variable domain, remainder taken from reference TRBV5-1 and TRBJ1-1, is KAGVTQTPRYLIKTRGQQVTLSCSPISGHRSVSWYQQTPGQGLQFLFEYFSETQRNKGNFPGRFSGRQFSNSRSEMNVSTLELGDSALYLCASSLGRGRTLKEAFFGQGTRLTVV.

V and J are TRBV19 and TRBJ2-7, with a weak D call TRBD2 (5 bases). Germline CDR1 and CDR2: LNHDA and SQIVND (reference sequence). The V and J ends lost 2 bases and 3 bases respectively, with 20 bases between them. The CDR3 runs to 17 residues. CDR3 protein: CASSIPSGRTRGYEQYF. The DNA of the CDR3 is TGTGCCAGTAGTATACCTTCCGGACGCACCCGGGGCTACGAGCAGTACTTC.

This clone appeared a few times. This chain uses TRBV11-2 with TRBJ1-1; 7 positions match TRBD1. The CDR3 runs to 12 residues. The V gene's germline CDR1 is SGHAT and CDR2 FQNNGV. The ends lost 5 bases at V and 4 bases at J; junction bases unmatched: 1. The CDR3 nucleotides read TGTGCCAGCAGCCAGGGGGTCACTGAAGCTTTCTTT. Translating gives CASSQGVTEAFF.